This T cell receptor (beta chain) was found in a study of PD-L1 blockade in urothelial cancer. Study in general: Patients had received 0 to 3 prior chemotherapy regimens. A median blood sample held about 140,000 T cells and more than 80,000 unique TCRs.

In the case of this clone: Its antigen remains unknown.

This CDR3 is built from 15 residues. V lost 2 bases, J lost 6 bases, and 10 bases stayed unmatched. Looked up from germline, CDR1 is SGHTA and CDR2 is FQGTGA. General study results and limits: Below-median pretreatment blood TCR clonality was associated with improved progression-free and overall survival.

Here immunoSEQ multiplex PCR was the method, and the copy in TCRdb shows in-frame clones only, minus some. Of about 30,000 clones listed, around 85% are singletons. This TCR was recovered from a man aged 50 to 59 with urothelial cancer. The source was PBMCs, collected around atezolizumab (anti-PD-L1) treatment. The rearrangement joins TRBV7-3 to TRBJ2-7; 7 positions match TRBD1. The CDR3 here is CASSLAPSDRAEQYF. CDR3 DNA: TGTGCCAGCAGCTTAGCCCCCTCCGACAGGGCCGAGCAGTACTTC.